This TCR beta chain was retrieved from a study of shared clonotypes between healthy human individuals. Study-wide points: Clonotype sharing among the donors was expected to vary with sequencing depth. Naive subsets generally had larger estimated richness than memory subsets.

The authors' processing: Junction-only sequences produced by ImmunoSEQ had no quality scores, so filtering differed. Only in-frame clones appear in the TCRdb table, and some are missing; sequencing was by immunoSEQ multiplex PCR. That table is the source of V, J and clone size, and D and trimming were worked out from the DNA. Of some 2,500,000 clones in the sample, approximately 93% are singletons; the top ten hold approximately 0.35%. None of the donors, who were healthy HIV-negative adults, had recently had acute infections or vaccinations. The CDR3 spans 19 residues. Trimming took off 0 bases at V and 0 bases at J, with 15 bases between the two ends. The germline V gene encodes CDR1 SGHTA and CDR2 FQGNSA. A remark on this clone: Its antigen is as yet unknown.

The sample consisted of naive CD4+ T cells from PBMCs. Subset indicated: CD45RA+ positively selected. This chain joins TRBV7-2 and TRBJ2-6; D ambiguous. The TCR sequence derives from a man aged 18 to 30 in good health. Some clones in this sample may be carry-over from other donors' samples. CDR3: CASSLAGPGHPSGANVLTF. The CDR3 region has the DNA TGTGCCAGCAGCTTAGCTGGGCCAGGCCACCCCTCTGGGGCCAACGTCCTGACTTTC.